This T cell receptor beta chain is from a study of T cell responses to AZD1222 COVID-19 vaccine. Findings and limits, study-wide: Mapped onto spike, vaccine-associated CD4 TCRs spanned it and were dominant at 160-218 and 743-854. Sampling captured repertoires only after the peak T cell response. Targets within unmutated variant regions were reportedly found for nearly half of spike-specific TCRs.

About this clone: Its antigen is unidentified.

Germline V gives CDR1 LNHNV, CDR2 YYDKDF (reference sequence). Trimming removed 4 bases at V and 9 bases at J, with 13 bases between. The CDR3 covers 13 residues. Data came from immunoSEQ multiplex PCR; TCRdb stores just in-frame clones and leaves some out. The sample holds more than 95,000 clones, roughly 91% seen once. V usage is TRBV15 and J usage is TRBJ2-1, with TRBD1 as a possible D gene (6 bases). This clonotype originated in an adult who received the AZD1222 COVID-19 vaccine. Material: peripheral blood, obtained 28 days after the second AZD1222 dose. The CDR3 sequence is CATSMRLGGEQFF. The CDR3 coding sequence is TGTGCCACCAGCATGCGGCTAGGGGGTGAGCAGTTCTTC. Full variable domain (remainder filled in from reference TRBV15 and TRBJ2-1): DAMVIQNPRYQVTQFGKPVTLSCSQTLNHNVMYWYQQKSSQAPKLLFHYYDKDFNNEADTPDNFQSRRPNTSFCFLDIRSPGLGDTAMYLCATSMRLGGEQFFGPGTRLTVL.